This T cell receptor beta chain came from a study of blood T cells in healthy people across ages. Total RNA was isolated from each sample in quantities of at least 5.5 micrograms. Concerning this clonotype itself: Its antigen is unknown.

Through a sample-barcoded 5' primer and a J-beta primer mix, a second PCR was run for about 6 to 11 cycles. TCRdb re-called the 5' RACE reads with MiXCR, one entry per CDR3 protein. This sample has about 1,400,000 distinct CDR3 sequences; roughly 45% occur once, and the top ten carry 7.9%. Findings of the study overall: There was a strong correlation between TCR beta diversity and naive T cell percentage. CMV infection status of these donors was not known. Diversity figures derived from one million T cells were judged to underestimate the true value.

The CDR3 contains 15 residues. The V end lost 6 bases, the J end lost 0 bases, and 15 bases lay between the germline ends. Germline values: CDR1 MGHDK, CDR2 SYGVNS. The clonotype originates from a woman in her late teens or twenties in good health. The material sequenced was blood. The chain uses TRBV25-1 and TRBJ2-7; the D gene is possibly TRBD1 (6 bases). CDR3 DNA: TGTGCCAGCAGCCAACAGGGCCCGAGCTCCTACGAGCAGTACTTC. Its translation: CASSQQGPSSYEQYF.